This note documents a single TCR delta chain sequence. Antigen specificity is unknown. Extracted RNA was reverse transcribed into cDNA. Multiplex PCR used pooled V-gene forward primers and a constant-region reverse primer to amplify CDR3s. TCRdb repeated clone calling on the multiplex PCR reads with CATT. The sample records some 54,000 delta-chain clones, about 15% being singletons. This CDR3 comprises 22 residues. Looked up from germline, CDR1 is TSWWSYY and CDR2 is QGS. V lost 4 bases, J lost 0 bases, and 21 bases stayed unmatched. This sample was included in a study of Vδ1+ human thymocytes. Study-wide results and limits: Around 18% of thymic delta-chain sequences were Vdelta2, with few Vdelta3, unlike blood Vdelta1+ controls. Thymic TRG and TRD repertoires appeared highly polyclonal, with Gaussian CDR3 length distributions.

The receptor's source is a boy in the first two years of life who had congenital heart surgery. Sequencing used Vdelta1+ gamma-delta thymocytes from the thymus. Indicated subset: FACS-sorted CD3+ TCRalphabeta- TCRVdelta1+ TCRVdelta2- thymocytes. This chain links TRDV1 with TRDJ1; 12 nucleotides line up with TRDD3. This CDR3 is CALGGKLAVLGDTNPNTDKLIF. The CDR3 DNA sequence: TGTGCTCTTGGGGGGAAGCTGGCAGTACTGGGGGATACTAACCCGAACACCGATAAACTCATCTTT.